A single sample is the source of the 26 T cell receptor beta chains below, sequenced in a study of radiotherapy plus CTLA-4 blockade in lung cancer. Using immunoSEQ multiplex PCR, the repertoire was profiled, and TCRdb retains in-frame clones only, with some absent. The data show 45,000 to 55,000 clones, approximately 90% seen once. The source was peripheral blood, collected from a patient treated with radiotherapy plus ipilimumab. The receptors were sampled from a human donor with non-small cell lung cancer whose response to radiotherapy plus ipilimumab could not be evaluated.

The chain recombines TRBV29-1 with TRBJ1-1, with D unresolved. V dropped 8 bases and J dropped 4 bases, with 11 bases sitting between them. Looked up from germline, CDR1 is SQVTM and CDR2 is ANQGSEA. CDR3 length equals 11 residues. CDR3: CSSLSGTEAFF. The CDR3 DNA follows: TGCAGCTCTCTATCGGGCACTGAAGCTTTCTTT.

V is TRBV10-3 and J is TRBJ2-7; 11 nucleotides match TRBD1. Trimming took 3 bases from V and 4 from J; bases not matched to a gene: 5. The CDR3 is 15 amino acids. Per the germline V gene, CDR1 is ENHRY and CDR2 is SYGVKD. CDR3 loop: CAISDLDRGRYEQYF. The DNA for the CDR3 is TGTGCCATCAGTGACCTGGACAGGGGGCGGTACGAGCAGTACTTC.

The chain carries TRBV5-6 and TRBJ1-2; the D gene is possibly TRBD1 (6 bases). V lost 5 bases, J lost 4 bases, and 9 bases lay in between. Germline CDR1 reads SGHDT; CDR2 reads YYEEEE. The CDR3 has 12 residues. The CDR3 DNA reads TGTGCCAGCAGGCAGGGGAGCTATGGCTACACCTTC. Its translation is CASRQGSYGYTF. Full variable domain (rest looked up from reference TRBV5-6 and TRBJ1-2): DAGVTQSPTHLIKTRGQQVTLRCSPKSGHDTVSWYQQALGQGPQFIFQYYEEEERQRGNFPDRFSGHQFPNYSSELNVNALLLGDSALYLCASRQGSYGYTFGSGTRLTVV.

The rearrangement links TRBV9 to TRBJ1-4; D possibly corresponds to TRBD1 (6 bases). The CDR3 has 16 amino acids. Per germline, CDR1 SGDLS and CDR2 YYNGEE. The V and J ends lost 3 bases and 0 bases respectively, with 12 bases between them. The CDR3 here is CASSAGARATNEKLFF. CDR3 nucleotides: TGTGCCAGCAGCGCAGGGGCCAGGGCAACTAATGAAAAACTGTTTTTT.

This chain uses TRBV7-8 with TRBJ2-7, with TRBD1 identical over 11 bases. Germline CDR1 and CDR2: SGHVS and FQNEAQ. The junction had 8 bases not matched to a gene; V was cut back by 0 bases and J by 4 bases. This CDR3 region has 17 residues. DNA of the CDR3: TGTGCCAGCAGCTTAGCAGCCGGGACAGGGGGATCTTACGAGCAGTACTTC. It codes for CASSLAAGTGGSYEQYF.

The chain joins TRBV9 to TRBJ2-5; TRBD2 matches at 8 bases. V was pared by 3 bases and J by 3 bases, with 4 bases of the junction left unmatched. The CDR3 loop spans 14 amino acids. Looked up from germline, CDR1 is SGDLS and CDR2 is YYNGEE. The CDR3 loop is CASSAGLAEETQYF. CDR3 nucleotides: TGTGCCAGCAGCGCCGGACTAGCCGAAGAGACCCAGTACTTC.

The chain carries TRBV5-5 and TRBJ1-3; weak D call: TRBD1 (5 bases). V lost 3 bases, J lost 2 bases, and 12 bases lay in between. Germline-derived CDR1 and CDR2 are SGHKS and YYEKEE (reference sequence). The CDR3 has 15 residues. CDR3 in DNA: TGTGCCAGCAGCTCGGGGACTGTCACTGGAAACACCATATATTTT. It is translated as CASSSGTVTGNTIYF.

V usage is TRBV28 and J usage is TRBJ2-7, with TRBD2 as a possible D gene (5 bases). This CDR3 has 14 residues. CDR1 MDHEN and CDR2 SYDVKM come from the germline V gene. Deletions cut 7 bases from V and 2 bases from J, with 15 bases between. Written as DNA, the CDR3 is TGTGCCAGCATTGGTGGAGGACGTCCCTACGAGCAGTACTTC. Translation: CASIGGGRPYEQYF.

This sequence joins TRBV4-1 and TRBJ1-1; perhaps TRBD1 as D (5 bases). Trimming took off 4 bases at V and 5 bases at J, with 17 bases between the two ends. There are 15 residues in the CDR3. Germline lookup yields CDR1 MGHRA and CDR2 YSYEKL. Written as DNA, the CDR3 is TGCGCCAGCAGCCCCGTGTGGAGGGGAATGACTGAAGCTTTCTTT. Encoded protein: CASSPVWRGMTEAFF.

The chain links TRBV5-1 to TRBJ2-2; 7 bases align to TRBD1. Germline trimming cut 0 bases from V and 3 bases from J; bases unmatched to any gene: 2. The germline V gene encodes CDR1 SGHRS and CDR2 YFSETQ. The CDR3 spans 15 residues. The CDR3 coding sequence is TGCGCCAGCAGCTTGGTGGGACAGCACACCGGGGAGCTGTTTTTT. Protein: CASSLVGQHTGELFF. Using reference TRBV5-1 and TRBJ2-2 for the parts outside the CDR3, the full variable domain is KAGVTQTPRYLIKTRGQQVTLSCSPISGHRSVSWYQQTPGQGLQFLFEYFSETQRNKGNFPGRFSGRQFSNSRSEMNVSTLELGDSALYLCASSLVGQHTGELFFGEGSRLTVL.

V is TRBV9 and J is TRBJ1-1, with D hard to call. There are 14 residues in the CDR3. Deletions cut 1 base from V and 0 bases from J, with 7 bases between. Per germline, CDR1 SGDLS and CDR2 YYNGEE. CDR3 amino acids: CASSVKALNTEAFF. In DNA, the CDR3 is TGTGCCAGCAGCGTAAAAGCTTTGAACACTGAAGCTTTCTTT.

This chain connects TRBV2 to TRBJ1-2, with TRBD1 identical over 7 bases. Germline CDR1 SNHLY, CDR2 FYNNEI. The ends lost 5 bases at V and 3 bases at J; junction bases unmatched: 6. The CDR3 length is 14 residues. DNA for the CDR3: TGTGCCAGCAGTTCCGGGACAGCGGACTATGGCTACACCTTC. The encoded protein is CASSSGTADYGYTF.

The chain links TRBV7-2 to TRBJ2-5; 8 bases are shared with TRBD2. The J call may not be correct, given that the DNA end is closer to TRBJ2-7. CDR1 and CDR2 from the germline V gene are SGHTA and FQGNSA. CDR3 length equals 16 residues. CDR3 bases: TGTGCCAGCAGCTTAGTCGCGGCTAGCGGGTTCGACGAGCAGTACTTC. Translating gives CASSLVAASGFDEQYF.

The chain employs TRBV9 and TRBJ2-2; maybe TRBD1 (5 bases). The V gene's germline CDR1 is SGDLS and CDR2 YYNGEE. Trimming left V 0 bases short and J 7 bases short, with 13 bases between. This CDR3 region has 15 residues. The CDR3 DNA is TGTGCCAGCAGCGTAGAGTCCCCAGGGCTCGGGGAGCTGTTTTTT. Amino acid sequence: CASSVESPGLGELFF.

The chain uses TRBV7-2 and TRBJ2-2; 7 bases agree with TRBD1. V shed 4 bases, J shed 1 base, and the junction held 3 bases outside the gene matches. This CDR3 is 15 amino acids long. Germline V CDR1 and CDR2: SGHTA, FQGNSA. The CDR3 loop is CASSSRTGNTGELFF. The DNA of the CDR3 is TGTGCCAGCAGCTCCAGGACAGGGAACACCGGGGAGCTGTTTTTT.

This chain connects TRBV2 to TRBJ1-4, with D hard to call. The length of the CDR3 is 15 residues. Trimming pared 3 bases from V and 4 bases from J, leaving 12 bases between. Germline V lookup: CDR1 SNHLY, CDR2 FYNNEI. The CDR3 protein is CASSDGGFNNEKLFF. For the CDR3, the DNA is TGTGCCAGCAGTGATGGAGGGTTTAATAATGAAAAACTGTTTTTT. Supplemented by reference TRBV2 and TRBJ1-4, the full variable domain reads EPEVTQTPSHQVTQMGQEVILRCVPISNHLYFYWYRQILGQKVEFLVSFYNNEISEKSEIFDDQFSVERPDGSNFTLKIRSTKLEDSAMYFCASSDGGFNNEKLFFGSGTQLSVL.

This chain links TRBV28 with TRBJ1-4; tentative D call: TRBD1 (6 bases). V lost 4 bases to trimming and J lost 4 bases, with 10 bases between them. From germline, CDR1 is MDHEN and CDR2 SYDVKM. This CDR3 has 14 amino acids. CDR3 sequence reads: CASSSQGFNEKLFF. CDR3 in DNA: TGTGCCAGCAGTTCACAGGGTTTTAATGAAAAACTGTTTTTT.

The chain is built from TRBV10-3 and TRBJ1-2; D remains ambiguous. V lost 2 bases and J lost 2, with 9 bases in between. Looked up from germline, CDR1 is ENHRY and CDR2 is SYGVKD. The CDR3 loop spans 14 amino acids. The CDR3 nucleotides are TGTGCCATCAGTGAGAGATCGCGGAACTATGGCTACACCTTC. The encoded protein is CAISERSRNYGYTF.

The V call is TRBV27, the J call TRBJ2-7; D uncertain. The CDR3 contains 13 residues. The ends were cut back, 3 bases at V and 6 bases at J, with 12 bases in the middle. Germline CDR1 and CDR2: MNHEY and SMNVEV (reference sequence). The CDR3: CASSFGPVAEQYF. The DNA of the CDR3 is TGTGCCAGCAGTTTTGGGCCGGTTGCCGAGCAGTACTTC.

The chain recombines TRBV18 with TRBJ2-7; 13 bases agree with TRBD2. CDR1 and CDR2 from the germline V gene are KGHSH and LQKENI. V trimming: 0 bases; J trimming: 1 base; junction bases outside the gene matches: 3. There are 17 residues in the CDR3. The CDR3 loop reads CASSPPGTSGTSYEQYF. The CDR3 DNA reads as TGTGCCAGCTCACCACCTGGGACTAGCGGGACTTCCTACGAGCAGTACTTC.

V usage is TRBV7-8 and J usage is TRBJ1-2; 7 positions agree with TRBD1. This CDR3 contains 15 residues. Germline V gives CDR1 SGHVS, CDR2 FQNEAQ. V shed 1 base, J shed 5 bases, and the junction held 7 bases outside the gene matches. CDR3 amino acids: CASSLGGTDVYGYTF. CDR3 nucleotides: TGTGCCAGCAGCTTAGGGGGGACAGACGTTTATGGCTACACCTTC.

The chain is built from TRBV11-2 and TRBJ2-1, with 10 bases lining up with TRBD2. Germline CDR1 SGHAT, CDR2 FQNNGV. Losses at the gene ends were 4 bases for V and 7 bases for J; bases not matched to a gene: 10. This CDR3 has 16 amino acids. CDR3 nucleotide sequence: TGTGCCAGCAGCTCCCTCAGCGGGAGGGCCGGGAATGAGCAGTTCTTC. It encodes CASSSLSGRAGNEQFF.

The V and J genes are TRBV6-5 and TRBJ1-6; D ambiguous. Germline V CDR1 and CDR2: MNHEY, SVGAGI. The length of the CDR3 is 15 residues. Trimming removed 6 bases from V and 7 bases from J, with 16 bases in between. CDR3 amino acids: CASSRRHQENSPLHF. The DNA for the CDR3 is TGTGCCAGCAGCCGCCGACACCAAGAGAATTCACCCCTCCACTTT.

There are a few counts of this clone. This rearrangement joins TRBV4-1 to TRBJ1-3, with D possibly TRBD1 on 6 matching bases. This CDR3 is 13 amino acids long. Germline CDR1 MGHRA, CDR2 YSYEKL. The V end lost 4 bases, the J end lost 3 bases, and 7 bases lay between the germline ends. Here the CDR3 DNA reads TGCGCCAGCAGCCGAGGGGGTGGAAACACCATATATTTT. It is translated as CASSRGGGNTIYF.

V gene TRBV18 combines with J gene TRBJ1-2; tentative D call: TRBD1 (6 bases). The V end lost 5 bases, the J end lost 5 bases, and 15 bases lay between the germline ends. This CDR3 is 14 amino acids long. Germline loops: CDR1 KGHSH, CDR2 LQKENI. CDR3 in DNA: TGTGCCAGCTCAACAACAGGGACCCTATATGGCTACACCTTC. Its protein is CASSTTGTLYGYTF.

V and J are TRBV9 and TRBJ1-1, with D possibly matching TRBD1 (6 bases). Between the trimmed V and J ends, which lost 0 bases and 2 bases, there was a span of 11 bases. The CDR3 has 15 residues. Germline lookup yields CDR1 SGDLS and CDR2 YYNGEE. The CDR3 DNA is TGTGCCAGCAGCGTAGCCGGGACATTCAACACTGAAGCTTTCTTT. It encodes CASSVAGTFNTEAFF.